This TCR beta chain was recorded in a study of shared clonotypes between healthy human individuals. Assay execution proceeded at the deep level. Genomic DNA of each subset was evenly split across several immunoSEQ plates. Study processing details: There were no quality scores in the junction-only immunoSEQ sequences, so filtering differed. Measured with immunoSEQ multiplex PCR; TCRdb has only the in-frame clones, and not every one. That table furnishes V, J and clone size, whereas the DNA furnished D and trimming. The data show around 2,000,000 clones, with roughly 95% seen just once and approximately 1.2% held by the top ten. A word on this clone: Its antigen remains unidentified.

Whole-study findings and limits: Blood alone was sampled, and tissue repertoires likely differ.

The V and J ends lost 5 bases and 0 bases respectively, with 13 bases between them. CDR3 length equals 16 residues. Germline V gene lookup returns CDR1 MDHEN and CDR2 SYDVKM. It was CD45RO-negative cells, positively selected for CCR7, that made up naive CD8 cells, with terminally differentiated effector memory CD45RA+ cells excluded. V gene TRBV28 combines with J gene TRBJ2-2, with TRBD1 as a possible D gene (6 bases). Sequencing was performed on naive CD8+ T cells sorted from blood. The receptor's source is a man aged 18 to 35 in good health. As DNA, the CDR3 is TGTGCCAGCAGTACCACGGACAGCGCGAACACCGGGGAGCTGTTTTTT. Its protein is CASSTTDSANTGELFF.